Given below is one TCR beta chain in context. This clone has only a few counts. Its antigen target is currently unknown. Nothing much larger sits one base from this clone, and base qualities are not available. This sample was taken from a study of siplizumab effects on memory and regulatory T cells (dated by TCRdb to about 2019). Study-level background: The study looked at the effect of siplizumab, an anti-CD2 antibody, on alloreactive T-cell subsets in allogeneic mixed lymphocyte reactions made from human PBMCs.

Broad study findings and their caveats: About 80-96% of proliferating CD4+ or CD8+ clones could not be given a naive or memory phenotype. No functional confirmation was obtained for the suppressive function of proliferating Tregs from siplizumab cultures. Unstimulated naive T cells appeared to be more diverse than memory T cells, and naive cells seemed to make a substantial contribution to the alloresponse. Siplizumab significantly lowered the cumulative frequency of alloreactive sequences that could be traced to unstimulated CD4+ memory T cells. Among mappable alloreactive CD4+ clones, an average Treg-derived fraction of roughly 69% was observed with siplizumab, compared with around 28% in control reactions. Because sequences at frequencies below about 10^-5 were poorly captured, only a minor fraction of alloreactive clones could be mapped back to unstimulated subsets.

Sorted unstimulated T cells, along with proliferating T cells recovered from mixed lymphocyte reactions, underwent TCRbeta CDR3 sequencing. Fresh whole blood from approximately ten HLA-typed healthy donors was used to isolate PBMCs. Receptors were amplified or captured by the immunoSEQ multiplex PCR assay. Each sample had around 92,000 TCR templates assayed by the deep sequencing platform. Genomic DNA extracted from sorted T cells was used for TCRbeta CDR3 sequencing. The original methods were these. The R programming language was used for the clonal analysis of the TCRbeta CDR3 data. Unstimulated samples were compared with post-reaction CFSE-low samples to define alloreactive CD4+ and CD8+ clones. By matching sequences to the repertoires of sorted unstimulated Treg and non-Treg cells, each alloreactive CD4+ clone was assigned a regulatory or non-regulatory origin. TCRdb re-hosts the immuneACCESS table, in-frame sequences only. Its copies lack some clones; in the studies checked, an unresolved V gene accounts for under half of them, and the cause for the rest is not known. For V, J and clone size, that table is used; D and trimming come from the DNA. In this sample the table shows 50,000 or so clones, 85% to 95% of which occur a single time. The top ten hold 35% to 45% of the sample.

The germline V end is reduced by 6 bases and the J end by 7 bases; junction bases left unmatched: 7. Reading from cysteine to phenylalanine, the CDR3 counts 15 amino acids. The sequence is cut down to CDR3 DNA, 45 bases in frame from base 1. CDR1 and CDR2, per the germline V gene, are SQVTM and ANQGSEA. The sample was CD8+ T cells sorted from blood. The sequence came from a human donor in good health. The chain links TRBV29-1 with TRBJ2-1; 15 junctional bases match TRBD2. CDR3 loop: CSVAGTSGRWNEQFF. The nucleotides read TGCAGCGTCGCCGGGACTAGCGGGAGGTGGAATGAGCAGTTCTTC.